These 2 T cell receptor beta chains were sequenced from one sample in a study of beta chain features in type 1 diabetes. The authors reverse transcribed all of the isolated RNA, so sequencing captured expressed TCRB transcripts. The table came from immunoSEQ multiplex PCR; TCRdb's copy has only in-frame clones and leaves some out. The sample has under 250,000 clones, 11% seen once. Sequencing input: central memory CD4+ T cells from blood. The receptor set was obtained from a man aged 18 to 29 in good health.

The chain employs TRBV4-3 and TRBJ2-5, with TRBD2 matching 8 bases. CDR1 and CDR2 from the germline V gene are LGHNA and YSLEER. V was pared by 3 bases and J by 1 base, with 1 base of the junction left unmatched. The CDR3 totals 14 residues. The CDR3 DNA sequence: TGCGCCAGCAGCCACGGGAGGGCCCAAGAGACCCAGTACTTC. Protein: CASSHGRAQETQYF.

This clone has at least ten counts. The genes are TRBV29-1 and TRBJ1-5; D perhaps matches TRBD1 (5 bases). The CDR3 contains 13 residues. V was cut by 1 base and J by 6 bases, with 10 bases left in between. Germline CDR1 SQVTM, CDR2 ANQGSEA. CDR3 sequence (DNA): TGCAGCGTTGAAGGCAGGGCGGGTCAGCCCCAGCATTTT. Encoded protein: CSVEGRAGQPQHF.